These 12 T cell receptor beta chains were sequenced from one sample in a study of CD8 T cells in ankylosing spondylitis (dated by TCRdb to 2017 to 2019). Libraries were constructed by 5' RACE. The data were produced on an Illumina HiSeq 2500. Starting from the raw public reads, TCRdb applied fastp trimming at Q25, assembled clones with MiXCR and retained in-frame beta chains. Rows with a matching CDR3 protein are joined into one entry that keeps the most common DNA and genes. The table for this sample lists roughly 240,000 distinct CDR3 sequences; roughly 32% of them were counted only once. About 4.2% of the sample comes from the top ten. The sequenced sample was blood, either unsorted or a sorted T cell fraction (not recorded which). These receptor sequences come from a male donor with ankylosing spondylitis or in good health (not recorded which).

This clonotype was observed at least ten times. The chain employs TRBV11-2 and TRBJ2-3; the D call may be TRBD1 or TRBD2 (5 bases each). Germline loops: CDR1 SGHAT, CDR2 FQNNGV. CDR3 length: 12 amino acids. The germline V and J ends were trimmed by 4 bases and 8 bases, with 10 bases remaining between them. CDR3 sequence (DNA): TGTGCCAGCAGCTCGGGGCTAGGTACGCAGTATTTT. Encoded protein: CASSSGLGTQYF.

This clonotype was counted a single time. The chain employs TRBV18 and TRBJ2-1; 9 nucleotides agree with TRBD1. Germline V gene lookup returns CDR1 KGHSH and CDR2 LQKENI. V lost 3 bases, J lost 8 bases, and 2 bases stayed unmatched. CDR3 length equals 13 residues. CDR3 amino acids: CASSPGQGDEQFF. The CDR3 nucleotides read TGTGCCAGCTCACCGGGACAGGGCGATGAGCAGTTCTTC.

This chain links TRBV7-2 with TRBJ1-2; D uncertain. CDR1 is SGHTA and CDR2 is FQGNSA in the germline V gene. The V end lost 2 bases, the J end lost 7 bases, and 11 bases lay between the germline ends. The CDR3 runs 13 residues. In DNA, the CDR3 is TGTGCCAGCAGCTTAAATCTCTATAGTGGCTACACCTTC. Protein: CASSLNLYSGYTF.

A single count supports this clonotype. The chain is built from TRBV11-2 and TRBJ2-3; no clear D. The length of the CDR3 is 14 residues. CDR1 and CDR2 (germline): SGHAT, FQNNGV. V lost 2 bases and J lost 3, with 9 bases in between. The CDR3 sequence: CASSLLHPTDTQYF. The CDR3 nucleotides are TGTGCCAGCAGCTTATTACACCCTACAGATACGCAGTATTTT.

As for this clonotype: The junction shows a germline mismatch at one end, possibly a read error. This chain uses TRBV3-1 with TRBJ2-7, with 12 bases fitting TRBD1. Germline CDR1 is LGHDT and CDR2 is YNNKEL (reference sequence). CDR3 length: 16 residues. CDR3 coding DNA: TGTGCCAGCAGCCGATCCGGGACAGGGGGCTCCCACGAGCAGTACTTC. This translates into CASSRSGTGGSHEQYF.

The chain employs TRBV5-8 and TRBJ1-2; 7 positions agree with TRBD1. With V trimmed by 4 bases and J by 8 bases, 8 bases remained unmatched. Looked up from germline, CDR1 is SGHTS and CDR2 is YDEGEE. CDR3 size: 13 residues. The CDR3 region is CASSDDRAGGYTF. For the CDR3, the DNA is TGTGCCAGCAGCGATGACAGGGCGGGCGGCTACACCTTC.

The chain links TRBV28 to TRBJ1-5, with D maybe TRBD1 (6 bases). Germline V gene lookup returns CDR1 MDHEN and CDR2 SYDVKM. The length of the CDR3 is 15 residues. The V and J ends lost 3 bases and 2 bases respectively, with 11 bases between them. The CDR3 DNA is TGTGCCAGCAGTTTGTTTAGGACAGGCAATCAGCCCCAGCATTTT. Amino acid sequence: CASSLFRTGNQPQHF.

This clonotype was seen a handful of times. CDR3 bases: TGCGCCAGCAGCTTGTTAGCAAACACAGATACGCAGTATTTT. It specifies CASSLLANTDTQYF. The chain couples TRBV5-1 to TRBJ2-3; D ambiguous. V lost 1 base and J lost 2, with 8 bases in between. Germline V gene lookup returns CDR1 SGHRS and CDR2 YFSETQ. The CDR3 totals 14 residues.

This clonotype has just a few counts. The gene calls are TRBV20-1 and TRBJ1-2, with D possibly TRBD1 on 5 matching bases. The germline V gene encodes CDR1 DFQATT and CDR2 SNEGSKA (reference sequence). The CDR3 covers 11 residues. The CDR3 coding sequence is TGCACCTTCTACTGGGGGGGTGGCTACACCTTC. Its protein product is CTFYWGGGYTF.

The genes are TRBV27 and TRBJ2-3, with 14 positions matching TRBD2. The J segment lost 3 bases and the V segment lost 4 bases, leaving 9 bases of the junction unmatched. Germline CDR1 and CDR2: MNHEY and SMNVEV (reference sequence). CDR3 length: 18 residues. The CDR3 loop reads CASSSLSWTSGGTDTQYF. CDR3 nucleotides: TGTGCCAGCAGTTCCTTAAGCTGGACTAGCGGGGGGACAGATACGCAGTATTTT.

This chain connects TRBV20-1 to TRBJ2-7; D unclear. CDR1 DFQATT and CDR2 SNEGSKA come from the germline V gene (reference sequence). V was cut by 2 bases and J by 4 bases, with 15 bases left in between. CDR3 size: 14 residues. CDR3 in amino acids: CSARFPAGVYEQYF. DNA of the CDR3: TGCAGTGCTAGATTTCCTGCTGGGGTATACGAGCAGTACTTC.

This clonotype has just one count. The CDR3 DNA sequence: TGTGCCAGCCGGACAGTTTATGGCTACACCTTC. Translation: CASRTVYGYTF. V is TRBV2 and J is TRBJ1-2, with D possibly matching TRBD1 (6 bases). The CDR3 length is 11 residues. V was pared by 8 bases and J by 5 bases, with 9 bases between. Germline V CDR1 and CDR2: SNHLY, FYNNEI.